These 20 T cell receptor beta chains were all obtained from the same sample, sequenced in a study of blood T cells in healthy people across ages (dated by TCRdb to between 2015 and 2017). Library generation was performed with 5' RACE. Reads for this sample came from an Illumina HiSeq 2500. A second PCR of 7 to 11 cycles was performed with a sample-barcoded 5' primer and a J-beta primer mix. TCRdb ran its own pipeline on the public reads, namely fastp trimming at Q25 and MiXCR clone calling, and kept in-frame beta chains. Under each unique CDR3 protein, matching rows form one entry showing the most common genes and DNA. The sample data list 800,000 to 1,300,000 distinct CDR3 sequences, and under 30% of these were observed just once. Less than 0.85% of the sample goes to the ten largest clones. This same sample was also taken into another study, of T cells of mothers and their children.

Sequencing used blood. The receptor set was obtained from a girl aged 2 to 9 in good health.

The chain carries TRBV7-2 and TRBJ2-5; a weak D match, TRBD2 (5 bases). Germline CDR1 reads SGHTA; CDR2 reads FQGNSA. V lost 2 bases and J 5 bases, leaving 15 bases between the germline ends. The CDR3 loop spans 15 amino acids. The CDR3 DNA reads TGTGCCAGCAGCTTAAGACGGGATTGGAGGGAGACCCAGTACTTC. Translating it yields CASSLRRDWRETQYF.

V gene TRBV6-6 combines with J gene TRBJ2-1, with TRBD2 matching 10 bases. This CDR3 has 15 amino acids. Germline V CDR1 and CDR2: MNHNY, SVGAGI (reference sequence). V lost 6 bases to trimming and J lost 0 bases; unmatched junction nucleotides: 2. CDR3 amino acids: CASSEREGSYNEQFF. CDR3 nucleotide sequence: TGTGCCAGCAGCGAGCGGGAGGGCTCCTACAATGAGCAGTTCTTC.

This clonotype was detected a few times. The chain is built from TRBV29-1 and TRBJ1-1; no clear D. The CDR3 length is 11 residues. Germline V gene data show CDR1 as SQVTM and CDR2 as ANQGSEA. The CDR3 DNA sequence: TGCAGTTGGGAGGAGGAGACGGGAGCTTTCTTT. Its protein is CSWEEETGAFF.

The V call is TRBV12-3 or TRBV12-4, the J call TRBJ2-5; D unclear. CDR3 length: 13 amino acids. Trimming removed 7 bases from V and 0 bases from J, with 9 bases in between. The CDR3 region has the DNA TGTGCCAGCACCGAGACAAACCAAGAGACCCAGTACTTC. Translated: CASTETNQETQYF.

In this sample, this clonotype turned up a few times. The chain carries TRBV5-1 and TRBJ2-5; no definite D call. CDR3 length: 16 amino acids. Germline CDR1 reads SGHRS; CDR2 reads YFSETQ. Between the trimmed V and J ends, which lost 2 bases and 3 bases, there was a span of 17 bases. The CDR3 bases are TGCGCCAGCAGCTTAGGCGGTCAAACCTTTAAAGAGACCCAGTACTTC. Protein sequence: CASSLGGQTFKETQYF.

This clonotype has just a few counts. This chain links TRBV7-2 with TRBJ2-3; unclear D gene. This CDR3 spans 14 amino acids. Germline V gives CDR1 SGHTA, CDR2 FQGNSA. V was clipped by 5 bases and J by 4 bases, with 13 bases between them. DNA for the CDR3: TGTGCCAGCAGCACGGCTAGACCCTCAGATACGCAGTATTTT. As protein: CASSTARPSDTQYF.

V and J are TRBV20-1 and TRBJ1-2; perhaps TRBD1 as D (6 bases). In germline, CDR1 is DFQATT, CDR2 SNEGSKA (reference sequence). The CDR3 runs to 11 residues. Trimming removed 5 bases at V and 8 bases at J, with 12 bases between. The CDR3 sequence is CSAQTGLGYTF. CDR3 nucleotide sequence: TGCAGTGCTCAGACAGGTCTCGGCTACACCTTC.

This clonotype was picked up a small number of times. The V gene is TRBV3-1, the J gene TRBJ2-3; D is undetermined. CDR1 is LGHDT, CDR2 YNNKEL, per germline (reference sequence). The CDR3 loop spans 14 amino acids. The V end lost 3 bases, the J end lost 3 bases, and 10 bases lay between the germline ends. CDR3 protein: CASSHPLKTDTQYF. The DNA of the CDR3 is TGTGCCAGCAGCCACCCCTTGAAGACAGATACGCAGTATTTT.

In its sample, this clonotype was seen a few times. A read error may account for a junction end that differs from germline. The chain has TRBV2 and TRBJ2-7; 7 bases line up with TRBD1. Germline V gene lookup returns CDR1 SNHLY and CDR2 FYNNEI. The CDR3 consists of 14 residues. CDR3 nucleotide sequence: TGTGCCAGCAGTCATGGACAGGCCTCCTACGAGCGGTACTTC. Protein: CASSHGQASYERYF.

The CDR3 DNA follows: TGCAGCGTTGGCCATTACACAGATACGCAGTATTTT. Amino acid sequence: CSVGHYTDTQYF. This chain connects TRBV29-1 to TRBJ2-3; D not certain. Germline loops: CDR1 SQVTM, CDR2 ANQGSEA. Trimming left V 4 bases short and J 2 bases short, with 7 bases between. The CDR3 runs to 12 residues.

V is TRBV11-2 and J is TRBJ1-1; D is ambiguous. The CDR3 loop spans 12 amino acids. V shed 5 bases and J shed 6 bases, with 10 bases lying between them. Per germline, CDR1 SGHAT and CDR2 FQNNGV. This chain's CDR3 is CASSGGPSEAFF. CDR3 nucleotides: TGTGCCAGCAGCGGCGGGCCCTCTGAAGCTTTCTTT.

This chain joins TRBV7-9 and TRBJ1-2; D remains ambiguous. The CDR3 loop spans 14 amino acids. The germline gives CDR1 SEHNR, CDR2 FQNEAQ (reference sequence). Trimming cost V 5 bases and J 2 bases, with 12 bases left between them. CDR3 region: CASSPEHRNYGYTF. The DNA for the CDR3 is TGTGCCAGCAGCCCCGAGCATCGGAACTATGGCTACACCTTC.

This clonotype occurred a few times. The genes are TRBV19 and TRBJ2-1; 10 bases line up with TRBD2. Germline CDR1 is LNHDA and CDR2 is SQIVND (reference sequence). The V gene end was trimmed by 3 bases and the J gene end by 9 bases; junction bases not matched to a gene: 8. The CDR3 extends over 15 amino acids. The CDR3 loop is CASSMMLAGAGEQFF. CDR3 nucleotides: TGTGCCAGTAGTATGATGCTAGCGGGAGCGGGTGAGCAGTTCTTC.

V is TRBV2 and J is TRBJ2-5; possibly TRBD1 or TRBD2 for D (5 bases each). Matching the DNA end better, TRBJ2-7 makes the J call doubtful. This CDR3 comprises 13 residues. Germline CDR1 reads SNHLY; CDR2 reads FYNNEI. In DNA, the CDR3 is TGTGCCAGCTACGGGACGCAGACCTACGAGCAGTACTTC. This codes for CASYGTQTYEQYF.

This clonotype was observed a handful of times. The chain combines TRBV3-1 with TRBJ2-1; D possibly corresponds to TRBD2 (6 bases). From germline, CDR1 is LGHDT and CDR2 YNNKEL (reference sequence). Deletions cut 4 bases from V and 3 bases from J, with 22 bases between. The CDR3 sequence is 18 residues long. CDR3: CASSPTTHDGLLYNEQFF. The CDR3, as DNA: TGTGCCAGCAGCCCAACCACCCATGACGGACTACTCTACAATGAGCAGTTCTTC.

This chain connects TRBV28 to TRBJ1-2; D remains unclear. CDR1 is MDHEN, CDR2 SYDVKM, per germline. The V end lost 4 bases, the J end lost 3 bases, and 12 bases lay between the germline ends. The CDR3 has 14 residues. For the CDR3, the DNA is TGTGCCAGCAGTTCCGGCCGGGGATACTATGGCTACACCTTC. The encoded protein is CASSSGRGYYGYTF.

The chain carries TRBV6-5 and TRBJ2-5; 10 positions agree with TRBD2. The J call could be wrong; TRBJ2-1 is a better fit for the DNA end. In germline, CDR1 is MNHEY, CDR2 SVGAGI. The CDR3 has 17 amino acids. The CDR3 DNA follows: TGTGCCAGCAGTTACTCGACCTCTAGCGGGAGCCGGGATGAGCAGTTCTTC. This gives the protein CASSYSTSSGSRDEQFF.

The chain links TRBV20-1 to TRBJ2-7; TRBD2 agrees at 9 bases. From germline, CDR1 is DFQATT and CDR2 SNEGSKA (reference sequence). With V trimmed by 7 bases and J by 4 bases, 8 bases remained unmatched. The CDR3 is 13 residues long. CDR3 nucleotides: TGCAGTGGAGGCCCTAGCGGGGAATACGAGCAGTACTTC. Translating it yields CSGGPSGEYEQYF.

V usage is TRBV20-1 and J usage is TRBJ2-1; 9 bases are shared with TRBD2. The J call may be mistaken, given a closer DNA end match to TRBJ2-7. CDR3 length: 14 residues. Germline V gene lookup returns CDR1 DFQATT and CDR2 SNEGSKA (reference sequence). The CDR3 region has the DNA TGCAGTGCTGTTCTAAGCGGGGGGAAAGTGGAGCAGTACTTC. Translation gives CSAVLSGGKVEQYF.

This clonotype was seen a few times. This chain uses TRBV9 with TRBJ2-5; D uncertain. The end of the DNA is better explained by TRBJ2-1, so the J call may be wrong. The CDR3 spans 14 residues. Germline-derived CDR1 and CDR2 are SGDLS and YYNGEE. CDR3 bases: TGTGCCAGCAGCGTAGTAGGGTCGTACAATGAGCAGTTCTTC. Translating it yields CASSVVGSYNEQFF.